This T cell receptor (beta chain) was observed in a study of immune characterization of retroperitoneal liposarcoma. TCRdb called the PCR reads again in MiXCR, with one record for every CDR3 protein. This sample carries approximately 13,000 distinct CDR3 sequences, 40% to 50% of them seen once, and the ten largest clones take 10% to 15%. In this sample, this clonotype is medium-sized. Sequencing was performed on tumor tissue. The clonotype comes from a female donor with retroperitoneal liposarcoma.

CDR3 DNA: TGTGCCAGCAGTGAGAGGCCGGGACTAGAAGGTGAGCAGTACTTC. This sequence encodes CASSERPGLEGEQYF. The chain recombines TRBV6-1 with TRBJ2-1, with TRBD2 identical over 8 bases. The end of the DNA fits TRBJ2-7 better, so the J call may be wrong. This CDR3 is built from 15 residues. Germline V gene data show CDR1 as MNHNS and CDR2 as SASEGT.